The sequence of this TCR beta chain was determined in a study of human T cells and chemical hapten exposure. Study details: Minor pooled library volume differences mainly drove per-sample TCR yield variation.

Time point of the sample: patch test 2, 6 weeks after DPC sensitization. Treatment: therapeutic diphenylcyclopropenone sensitization with weekly scalp DPC. The study extracted total RNA from unfractionated whole blood. MiXCR was run by TCRdb on the RACE reads, yielding one entry per CDR3 protein. The sample lists 65,000 to 100,000 distinct CDR3 sequences; around 7% were seen once. The CDR3 has 14 residues. The ends were cut back, 1 base at V and 7 bases at J, with 16 bases in the middle. Germline V CDR1 and CDR2: GTSNPN, SVGIG (reference sequence). This clonotype was detected a few times. This sample comprised whole blood, obtained in connection with sensitization to the hapten diphenylcyclopropenone (DPC). The TCR sequence derives from a woman younger than 45 with alopecia areata. Some clones in this sample may be carry-over from other donors' samples. The chain employs TRBV30 and TRBJ1-2, with D possibly matching TRBD1 (6 bases). The CDR3 sequence is CAWSGQELASGYTF. CDR3 DNA sequence: TGTGCCTGGAGTGGACAGGAATTAGCAAGTGGCTACACCTTC.